This TCR beta chain was identified in a study of blood T cell repertoires in COVID-19. About the research overall: Both acute and convalescent COVID-19 samples were obtained from the United States, Italy and Spain.

The CDR3 contains 15 residues. V was clipped by 1 base and J by 3 bases, with 13 bases between them. CDR1 LNHDA and CDR2 SQIVND come from the germline V gene (reference sequence). Sequencing was performed with immunoSEQ multiplex PCR; in TCRdb, only in-frame clones are kept and a portion is missing. The table lists approximately 160,000 clones, 65% to 85% of them singletons, with roughly 2.9% in the top ten. The chain combines TRBV19 with TRBJ2-7, with a tentative D call TRBD1 (8 bases). The sequenced material came from peripheral blood. This receptor was identified in a woman aged 60-70 years with acute or convalescent COVID-19. The CDR3 spells CASSIGTGRVYEQYF. CDR3 coding DNA: TGTGCCAGTAGTATAGGGACAGGGAGGGTCTACGAGCAGTACTTC.